This record concerns one T cell receptor (beta chain) sequence. The antigen this receptor binds is unknown. Per-nucleotide qualities are absent, and no much larger clonotype sits a single base away. The protocol used for the library was the immunoSEQ multiplex PCR assay. For the multiplex PCR, a mixture combining 60 forward primers for TCR Vbeta segments and 13 reverse primers for TCR Jbeta segments was used. Amplification of the CDR3 region of rearranged TCR beta genes was performed with a multiplex PCR assay on genomic DNA. Amplified TCR beta libraries were sequenced as 87-base-pair reads on the Illumina HiSeq System. In the authors' own workflow: Across the 500 to 750 repertoires, a later analysis counted some 80 million unique TCR beta chains, 9.5 million to 12 million of which were shared by at least two donors. A nearest-neighbor algorithm error-corrected the raw reads and collapsed the reads into unique sequences, merging closely related sequences to remove PCR and sequencing errors. To assign V, D and J gene segments, CDR3 sequences were aligned to IMGT reference sequences. For a sequence to be retained, a match of at least six nucleotides to both a V gene segment and a J gene segment was required. Rearrangements were classified as productive when the CDR3 lacked stop codons and remained in frame with V and J, and all other rearrangements were classified as non-productive. CDR3 was defined by IMGT convention, running from the second conserved V-encoded cysteine to the conserved J-encoded phenylalanine. Sequences without an unambiguous match to a single V gene segment were excluded from the earlier analysis of approximately 560 of the donors. In an earlier analysis of roughly 500 of the donors, V segments were called functional above 56.7% productive rearrangements and were called segregating when the between-donor standard deviation exceeded 5%. To diagnose cytomegalovirus status from the catalog of TCR beta chain sequences, a statistical classification framework was built. A later analysis assigned V and J genes by comparing TCR nucleotide sequences with IMGT/GENE-DB human TR gene sequences. The TCRdist pipeline was used in a later analysis to assign CDR3 sequences and most-parsimonious VDJ recombination scenarios. In a later analysis, each TCR beta chain was defined by its CDR3 amino acid sequence together with its V-gene family, and reads lacking a unique V-gene family were excluded. To address suspected cross-contamination and a sequencing artifact, a later analysis removed approximately 600 highly shared, low-generation-probability nucleotide sequences. For each public chain, a later analysis derived a clonal expansion index from normalized ranks of inferred template counts within each repertoire. A later analysis computed generation probabilities with a VDJ recombination model fitted to out-of-frame rearrangements, and checked the results against IGoR. Hypergeometric tests were used in a later analysis to score TCR-TCR, TCR-HLA and TCR-CMV co-occurrence, with a repertoire-size bias correction applied to the TCR pairs. A later analysis estimated false discovery rates by permuting HLA or CMV assignments 20 times. In a later analysis, co-occurring TCRs were grouped with DBSCAN, and TCRdist sequence similarity was added when clustering was performed within HLA-allele-positive subsets. For co-occurrence clustering, repertoires with fewer than 30,000 or more than 120,000 public chains were excluded, along with 5 or 6 repertoires with anomalous nucleotide sharing. Held by TCRdb, this immuneACCESS table contains in-frame sequences only and omits some clones. Under half of the omission traces to an unresolved V gene where checked; the cause of the rest is unknown. From that table come the V and J calls and clone size; the DNA was used to work out D and trimming. For this sample the table gives 90,000 to 110,000 clones, of which about two thirds were detected only once. The leading ten clones occupy roughly 5.9% of the sample.

The sample is drawn from a study of cytomegalovirus exposure and HLA in healthy donors (TCRdb year 2017). Concerning the study at large: An earlier analysis of 587 of the donors reported about 250 Gb of sequence data and some 120 million unique TCR beta sequences from roughly 180 million T cells. Roughly 300 gigabases of sequencing data and tens of millions of unique TCR sequences made up an early release that covered approximately 620 HLA-typed donors. Of the roughly 400 genotyped donors, 81% were placed in the genetic ancestry cluster associated with self-reported Caucasian donors. The study aimed to test whether cataloging public T cell receptors could reveal signatures of past pathogen exposure. The study used immunosequencing to profile the T cell repertoires of several hundred subjects and linked those repertoires to cytomegalovirus serostatus. Besides the first cohort of under 700 subjects, a separate validation cohort made up of roughly 120 different subjects was used. High-throughput TCR immunosequencing, statistical association of individual TCRs with disease status, and machine learning were combined to predict cytomegalovirus infection status. A later analysis re-examined previously published TCR beta repertoires from 600 to 700 donors and added high-resolution HLA genotyping to investigate patterns of TCR occurrence. Rather than using new phenotypic data, the later analysis identified candidate immune exposures from TCR beta sequences and from how often those sequences occurred across donors. To decide whether each TCR beta V gene segment behaved as functional or pseudogenic, an earlier analysis of over 500 of the donors relied on high-throughput TCR beta sequencing. Donor age, sex, ethnicity and CMV serostatus were compiled together with the repertoire data. A later genetic analysis used genome-wide SNP genotypes for about three fifths of the 666 donors, treating that subset as a discovery cohort. All discovery cohort repertoires had been generated on a single sequencing platform. Both class I and class II loci were covered by HLA typing, at four-digit resolution. Typing coverage differed by locus: A, B, C, DRB1 and DQB1 were typed in about 620-640 donors, DQA1 in about 560, DPA1 in approximately 610, and DPB1 in around 440. Roughly five DR-DQ haplotypes were treated as single units for association and clustering because of strong linkage in the cohort. Among some 410 genotyped donors of the cohort, an average of roughly 240,000 unique TCR beta nucleotide sequences were sequenced per donor, 15% to 20% of them non-productive.

The paper's findings and limits, for the study overall: A later analysis found that TCR association rates varied across HLA loci, with DRB1 alleles showing the most associated TCRs and HLA-C alleles the fewest. Correlated functional status among segregating V segments might reflect linkage disequilibrium, but an unknown experimental factor could not be ruled out. Most TCR sequences were observed very rarely across donors, whereas some public TCRs were present in many individuals. A later genetic analysis associated a missense DCLRE1C variant with V-gene and J-gene trimming of TCR beta chains, and an independent cohort replicated the association. The 87-base-pair reads could not distinguish some IMGT-functional V segments, including TRBV6-2 and TRBV6-3, so those segments were excluded. Compared with the roughly 670-donor mean, donors in an Asian-associated ancestry cluster had fewer N-insertions in productive TCRs, according to a later genetic analysis. The only immune exposure information available for the cohort was CMV serostatus. In an earlier analysis of fewer than 700 of the donors, most TCR beta V segments appeared in productive rearrangements about 87% or about 30% of the time, broadly matching IMGT annotations. Because HLA typing was missing for some donors at each locus, association tests included only the typed subset. Because counts were too low, more than 15 rarely observed V segments, including chromosome 9 orphons, were left out of the earlier analysis of several hundred of the donors. Assigning TCR associations to individual alleles was difficult when HLA alleles, especially DR and DQ, strongly co-occurred. The classifier was reported to diagnose cytomegalovirus status with high specificity and sensitivity in both the original cohort and the validation cohort. Sequencing depth was assumed to be roughly uniform across donors in the presence/absence analyses, though that assumption may not hold. Only TCR beta chains were sequenced in this cohort, and the absence of alpha or paired-chain data limited detectable features. A later analysis reported that several top co-occurrence clusters appeared linked to parvovirus B19, influenza, CMV and Epstein-Barr virus. It was suggested by the authors that the approach could potentially be generalized to other disease states and immunological phenotypes. A later analysis found that HLA-associated TCR beta chains were more clonally expanded and had lower generation probabilities than equally common non-associated chains. A further reported finding was that TCR beta sequences accurately predicted the HLA-A and HLA-B alleles for most subjects in the first cohort. In a later analysis, 15,000 to 20,000 TCR beta sequences were associated with specific HLA alleles at a false discovery rate of 0.05. The sequencing pipeline was judged likely to have produced a cluster of highly shared sequence variants as a technical artifact. Most CMV-associated TCR beta chains appeared to be HLA-restricted in a later analysis, and the HLA associations seemed to be driven largely by CMV exposure. A few of the identified cytomegalovirus-associated TCR beta chains were confirmed in vitro to be specific for cytomegalovirus antigens. The study listed 150 to 200 TCR beta chains as associated with cytomegalovirus.

Trimming takes 3 bases off V and 6 bases off J; junction bases not matched to a gene: 10. CDR1 and CDR2 are read off the germline V gene (reference sequence) as GTSNPN and SVGIG. From the cysteine through the phenylalanine, the CDR3 covers 14 amino acids. The entry retains the CDR3 DNA only, 42 bases that are in frame from base 1. The cohort comprised some 700 healthy bone marrow donors. At the time of sampling, every cohort member was nominally healthy, though immune exposures that went unrecorded were likely present. The donor was CMV seropositive and was included in the group of 250 to 300 seropositive cohort members. Each donor provided a peripheral blood sample, and peripheral blood mononuclear cells were used for TCR beta sequencing. The Qiagen DNeasy Blood Extraction Kit was used to extract genomic DNA from the blood cell samples.

The specimen was PBMCs. The chain was built from TRBV30 and TRBJ1-1; TRBD1 lines up with 7 middle nucleotides. The sequence was collected from a woman aged 65 to 85 in good health and CMV-seropositive. The CDR3 in this case is CAWSPDRAVAEAFF. The sequenced DNA: TGTGCCTGGAGCCCAGACAGGGCGGTAGCTGAAGCTTTCTTT.